The 29 T cell receptor beta chains reported below all come from one sample, sequenced in a study of CD8+ T cells in alopecia areata. Extraction of RNA preceded its reverse transcription into cDNA, which served as the sequencing template. Libraries were prepared by immunoSEQ multiplex PCR; TCRdb keeps only in-frame clonotypes and omits some of them. The sample holds over 120,000 clones; about 60% are singletons and the top ten take roughly 6.7%. Sequences were derived from CD4+ T cells sorted from blood, sampled at week 0. The receptor set was obtained from a human donor with alopecia areata.

The J gene is TRBJ2-1, the V gene TRBV6-5, with D hard to call. The V end lost 8 bases, the J end lost 0 bases, and 8 bases lay between the germline ends. CDR1 is MNHEY and CDR2 is SVGAGI in the germline V gene. The CDR3 length is 13 residues. Here the CDR3 reads CASPKSSYNEQFF. DNA of the CDR3: TGTGCCAGCCCGAAGAGCTCCTACAATGAGCAGTTCTTC.

This sequence joins TRBV5-1 and TRBJ1-5; TRBD1 is a possible D gene (6 bases). This CDR3 has 15 residues. CDR1 and CDR2 from the germline V gene are SGHRS and YFSETQ. V was trimmed by 4 bases and J by 9 bases, leaving 20 bases between them. The CDR3 sequence is CASSPQGRASGPQHF. The CDR3 coding sequence is TGCGCCAGCAGCCCACAGGGCCGCGCCAGTGGGCCCCAGCATTTT. The full variable domain, completed using reference TRBV5-1 and TRBJ1-5, is KAGVTQTPRYLIKTRGQQVTLSCSPISGHRSVSWYQQTPGQGLQFLFEYFSETQRNKGNFPGRFSGRQFSNSRSEMNVSTLELGDSALYLCASSPQGRASGPQHFGDGTRLSIL.

The chain links TRBV18 to TRBJ1-6; 7 positions agree with TRBD1. Germline values: CDR1 KGHSH, CDR2 LQKENI. The CDR3 is made up of 15 amino acids. V lost 3 bases to trimming and J lost 8 bases; unmatched junction nucleotides: 7. The CDR3 sequence is CASSPRQGRDSPLHF. CDR3 bases: TGTGCCAGCTCACCTCGACAGGGTAGGGATTCACCCCTCCACTTT.

The sample holds a few counts of this clone. The CDR3: CASSLKGPNTEAFF. DNA of the CDR3: TGTGCCAGCAGCTTGAAGGGACCGAACACTGAAGCTTTCTTT. This sequence joins TRBV5-6 and TRBJ1-1; tentative D call: TRBD1 (5 bases). The CDR3 spans 14 residues. V was pared by 1 base and J by 1 base, with 8 bases between. The germline gives CDR1 SGHDT, CDR2 YYEEEE.

CDR3 DNA: TGTGCCAGCAGTGAATGGACAGATACGCAGTATTTT. Amino acid sequence: CASSEWTDTQYF. The chain combines TRBV25-1 with TRBJ2-3; D gene unclear. CDR1 is MGHDK, CDR2 SYGVNS, per germline. This CDR3 comprises 12 residues. Trimming removed 1 base from V and 3 bases from J, with 2 bases in between.

This clone occurred a few times. The genes are TRBV11-2 and TRBJ2-1; unclear D gene. CDR1 SGHAT and CDR2 FQNNGV come from the germline V gene. The CDR3 sequence is 11 residues long. With 5 bases removed from V and 5 bases from J, the gap between germline ends came to 4 bases. The CDR3, as DNA: TGTGCCAGCAGCATGAACAATGAGCAGTTCTTC. Residues: CASSMNNEQFF.

The chain is built from TRBV7-6 and TRBJ2-3; 9 bases are a match to TRBD2. The CDR3 has 17 residues. V dropped 3 bases and J dropped 0; count of bases not matched to a gene: 7. Germline CDR1 and CDR2: SGHVS and FNYEAQ. Written as DNA, the CDR3 is TGTGCCAGCAGCTTGATATCTAGCGGGGCGAGCACAGATACGCAGTATTTT. Encoded protein: CASSLISSGASTDTQYF.

The chain carries TRBV6-5 and TRBJ2-1; 9 bases line up with TRBD2. The CDR3 is made up of 13 amino acids. CDR1 MNHEY and CDR2 SVGAGI come from the germline V gene. J lost 10 bases, V lost 5 bases, and 6 bases had no gene match. The DNA of the CDR3 is TGTGCCAGCAGTGCGACTAGCGGACAAGAGCAGTTCTTC. Translation: CASSATSGQEQFF.

The chain uses TRBV5-1 and TRBJ2-3; 11 bases are shared with TRBD2. Germline V gene lookup returns CDR1 SGHRS and CDR2 YFSETQ. This CDR3 is 16 amino acids long. J lost 7 bases, V lost 0 bases, and 7 bases had no gene match. DNA for the CDR3: TGCGCCAGCAGCTTGGCCCTTCTAGCGGGGGGAAATACGCAGTATTTT. It codes for CASSLALLAGGNTQYF.

This rearrangement joins TRBV6-5 to TRBJ2-2; maybe TRBD1 (5 bases). Germline V lookup: CDR1 MNHEY, CDR2 SVGAGI. Trimming stripped 5 bases from V and 0 bases from J, with 10 bases between. The CDR3 has 15 amino acids. The CDR3 DNA reads as TGTGCCAGCAGTGGTGGACACTCGAACACCGGGGAGCTGTTTTTT. Translation: CASSGGHSNTGELFF.

V is TRBV11-3 and J is TRBJ1-5; possibly TRBD1 for D (6 bases). Germline CDR1 reads SGHNT; CDR2 reads YENEEA. V was shortened by 1 base and J by 6 bases, with 7 bases between the two germline ends. CDR3 length: 13 residues. CDR3 sequence (DNA): TGTGCCAGCAGCTTAGTCAGGGGTCAGCCCCAGCATTTT. Amino acid sequence: CASSLVRGQPQHF.

This clone showed up just a few times. This chain connects TRBV4-3 to TRBJ1-4; the D gene is possibly TRBD1 (6 bases). Germline CDR1 reads LGHNA; CDR2 reads YSLEER. V was cut by 0 bases and J by 4 bases, with 12 bases left in between. The CDR3 contains 16 residues. CDR3: CASSQDRGQINEKLFF. The CDR3 nucleotides are TGCGCCAGCAGCCAAGATCGTGGACAGATTAATGAAAAACTGTTTTTT.

The V and J genes are TRBV7-9 and TRBJ1-6, with 8 positions matching TRBD1. The CDR3 contains 15 residues. Trimming took 6 bases from V and 2 from J; bases not matched to a gene: 3. Germline CDR1 is SEHNR and CDR2 is FQNEAQ (reference sequence). The CDR3, as DNA: TGTGCCAGCAGTCCGACAGGGGCCTATAATTCACCCCTCCACTTT. Translation gives CASSPTGAYNSPLHF.

This clone was found once. The gene calls are TRBV5-1 and TRBJ2-5; 7 nucleotides line up with TRBD2. The germline CDR1 and CDR2 sequences are SGHRS and YFSETQ. The CDR3 extends over 16 amino acids. V shed 3 bases and J 2 bases; nucleotides not matched to a gene: 10. The CDR3 here is CASSYSSGGGQETQYF. In DNA form, the CDR3 reads TGCGCCAGCAGCTATTCCTCGGGGGGAGGACAAGAGACCCAGTACTTC.

CDR3 sequence: CSVAENYGYTF. The DNA for the CDR3 is TGCAGCGTTGCAGAGAACTATGGCTACACCTTC. The genes are TRBV29-1 and TRBJ1-2, with unresolved D. Trimming stripped 4 bases from V and 2 bases from J, with 5 bases between. This CDR3 contains 11 residues. CDR1 is SQVTM and CDR2 is ANQGSEA in the germline V gene.

Concerning this clone itself: Other DNA sequences in the same sample also yield this CDR3. The V gene is TRBV5-1, the J gene TRBJ2-5; D ambiguous. V lost 4 bases and J lost 0, with 10 bases in between. This CDR3 has 14 residues. Germline V gene data show CDR1 as SGHRS and CDR2 as YFSETQ. The CDR3 nucleotides read TGCGCCAGCAGCACTGGACGGGACCAAGAGACCCAGTACTTC. It encodes CASSTGRDQETQYF.

A note on this clone: The sample has other DNA sequences that encode this CDR3 too. The CDR3, as DNA: TGCGCCAGCAGCTTGGGCTGGGAGACCCAGTACTTC. Protein: CASSLGWETQYF. The chain joins TRBV5-1 to TRBJ2-5; D is uncertain. The CDR3 loop spans 12 amino acids. V lost 0 bases and J lost 5, with 5 bases in between. CDR1 is SGHRS, CDR2 YFSETQ, per germline.

This chain links TRBV19 with TRBJ2-3; no reliable D call. Trimming removed 7 bases at V and 2 bases at J, with 10 bases between. Germline V gene data show CDR1 as LNHDA and CDR2 as SQIVND (reference sequence). CDR3 length: 13 amino acids. CDR3 sequence: CASTGHLTDTQYF. The CDR3 coding sequence is TGTGCCAGTACTGGGCACCTCACAGATACGCAGTATTTT.

The rearrangement joins TRBV4-2 to TRBJ2-1; 8 nucleotides match TRBD1. The length of the CDR3 is 12 residues. Trimming took 9 bases from V and 9 from J; bases not matched to a gene: 7. Germline loops: CDR1 LGHNA, CDR2 YNFKEQ. The chain's CDR3 is CASSNRGFEQFF. The CDR3 region has the DNA TGTGCCAGTAGTAACAGGGGGTTTGAGCAGTTCTTC.

V gene TRBV9 combines with J gene TRBJ2-3, with TRBD2 matching over 7 bases. The V and J ends lost 2 bases and 4 bases, in that order; junction bases with no gene match: 7. The CDR3 consists of 15 residues. Germline V gives CDR1 SGDLS, CDR2 YYNGEE. The CDR3 here is CASSVVGTSADTQYF. The CDR3 region has the DNA TGTGCCAGCAGCGTGGTGGGAACTAGCGCAGATACGCAGTATTTT.

In its sample, this clone was seen a few times. The chain is built from TRBV7-8 and TRBJ2-3, with a weak D call TRBD2 (6 bases). The CDR3 consists of 17 residues. Germline CDR1 reads SGHVS; CDR2 reads FQNEAQ. V lost 5 bases and J 2 bases, leaving 20 bases between the germline ends. CDR3 DNA: TGTGCCAGCAGCCTCTTGTCCGCGGGGCCGCTCACAGATACGCAGTATTTT. It yields the protein CASSLLSAGPLTDTQYF.

The rearrangement joins TRBV7-2 to TRBJ1-2; no firm D call. Germline V gene lookup returns CDR1 SGHTA and CDR2 FQGNSA. CDR3 length: 16 amino acids. V was shortened by 7 bases and J by 2 bases, with 20 bases between the two germline ends. CDR3 sequence (DNA): TGTGCCAGCACCCCTTTAGGGTCGTCGGCAAACTATGGCTACACCTTC. It encodes CASTPLGSSANYGYTF. The whole variable domain, filled in from reference TRBV7-2 and TRBJ1-2, reads GAGVSQSPSNKVTEKGKDVELRCDPISGHTALYWYRQSLGQGLEFLIYFQGNSAPDKSGLPSDRFSAERTGGSVSTLTIQRTQQEDSAVYLCASTPLGSSANYGYTFGSGTRLTVV.

V usage is TRBV29-1 and J usage is TRBJ1-5, with D perhaps matching TRBD1 (5 bases). CDR1 and CDR2 from the germline V gene are SQVTM and ANQGSEA. V gave up 6 bases and J gave up 0 bases, with 15 bases separating them. The CDR3 sequence is 15 residues long. The CDR3 DNA follows: TGCAGCGTGCGGGACGGCCCTTATAGCAATCAGCCCCAGCATTTT. Residues: CSVRDGPYSNQPQHF.

The gene calls are TRBV11-2 and TRBJ2-5; 7 nucleotides match TRBD2. The CDR3 covers 14 residues. The trim removed 8 bases at V and 5 bases at J, leaving 11 bases unmatched. Germline CDR1 SGHAT, CDR2 FQNNGV. The CDR3 region is CASGGSSGRETQYF. As DNA, the CDR3 is TGTGCCAGCGGCGGGAGTAGCGGGCGGGAGACCCAGTACTTC.

By its share, this clone is medium-sized (0.01 to 0.1%). V is TRBV19 and J is TRBJ2-2; 8 nucleotides align to TRBD2. V trimming: 6 bases; J trimming: 6 bases; junction bases outside the gene matches: 0. The germline V gene has CDR1 LNHDA and CDR2 SQIVND (reference sequence). The CDR3 length is 12 residues. CDR3 residues: CASSGGAGELFF. CDR3 DNA: TGTGCCAGTAGCGGGGGGGCCGGGGAGCTGTTTTTT.

This clone has more than one count but fewer than ten. At one end, the junction sequence differs from germline, possibly due to a read error. CDR3: CASSPGQGAETQYF. In DNA form, the CDR3 reads TGTGCTAGCAGCCCCGGACAGGGGGCGGAGACCCAGTACTTC. The chain couples TRBV7-7 to TRBJ2-5, with TRBD1 matching 11 bases. The CDR3 has 14 residues. Germline assignment: CDR1 SSHAT and CDR2 FNYEAQ (reference sequence).

This clone showed up just a few times. The chain is built from TRBV18 and TRBJ2-3; 8 bases line up with TRBD2. CDR3 length equals 18 residues. Losses at the gene ends were 1 base for V and 3 bases for J; bases not matched to a gene: 12. The germline CDR1 and CDR2 sequences are KGHSH and LQKENI. The CDR3: CASSPRRGGGPSTDTQYF. The CDR3 DNA is TGTGCCAGCTCACCACGTAGGGGCGGGGGGCCCTCTACAGATACGCAGTATTTT.

The chain couples TRBV5-1 to TRBJ2-5, with 14 bases aligning to TRBD2. Germline loops: CDR1 SGHRS, CDR2 YFSETQ. The trim removed 4 bases at V and 4 bases at J, leaving 9 bases unmatched. The CDR3 sequence is 17 residues long. The CDR3 region is CASSLTSGGAVGETQYF. In DNA, the CDR3 is TGCGCCAGCAGCCTGACTAGCGGGGGGGCAGTCGGAGAGACCCAGTACTTC.

This clone showed up many times. The V and J genes are TRBV7-8 and TRBJ2-2, with a weak D call TRBD2 (5 bases). The CDR3 runs 12 residues. V dropped 5 bases and J dropped 7 bases, with 8 bases sitting between them. CDR1 and CDR2 from the germline V gene are SGHVS and FQNEAQ. The CDR3 nucleotides read TGTGCCAGCAGCGTACGGGACGGGGAGCTGTTTTTT. Translation gives CASSVRDGELFF.